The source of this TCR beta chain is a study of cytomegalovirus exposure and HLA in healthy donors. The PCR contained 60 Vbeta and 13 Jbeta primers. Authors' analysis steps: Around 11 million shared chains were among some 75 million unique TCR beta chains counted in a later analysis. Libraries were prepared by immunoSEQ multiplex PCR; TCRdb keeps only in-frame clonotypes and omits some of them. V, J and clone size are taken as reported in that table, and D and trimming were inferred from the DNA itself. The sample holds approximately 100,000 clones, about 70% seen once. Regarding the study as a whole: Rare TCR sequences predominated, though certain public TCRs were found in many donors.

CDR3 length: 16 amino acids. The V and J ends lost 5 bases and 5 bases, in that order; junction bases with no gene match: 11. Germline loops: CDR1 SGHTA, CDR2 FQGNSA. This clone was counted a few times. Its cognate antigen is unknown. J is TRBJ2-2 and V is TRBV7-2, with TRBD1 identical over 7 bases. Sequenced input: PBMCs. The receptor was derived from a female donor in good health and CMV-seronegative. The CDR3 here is CASSPRQGQGTGELFF. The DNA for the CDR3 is TGTGCCAGCAGCCCGCGACAGGGCCAGGGGACCGGGGAGCTGTTTTTT.